These 24 T cell receptor beta chains originate from one sample sequenced in a study of cytomegalovirus exposure and HLA in healthy donors. PCR used 60 Vbeta primers and 13 Jbeta primers. Sequencing used immunoSEQ multiplex PCR; TCRdb keeps in-frame clones, though not all of them. The sample includes roughly 120,000 clones, around two thirds of them seen just once. Sequencing was done on a sample of PBMCs. These receptors originate from a woman aged 40 to 50 in good health and CMV-seropositive.

In its sample, this clone was seen a few times. The V and J genes are TRBV29-1 and TRBJ1-1, with D perhaps TRBD1 (5 bases). Trimming removed 7 bases at V and 1 base at J, with 19 bases between. The germline CDR1 and CDR2 sequences are SQVTM and ANQGSEA. CDR3 length equals 15 residues. CDR3 bases: TGCAGCGGGAAGACAGAAATAAACCCGAACACTGAAGCTTTCTTT. It yields the protein CSGKTEINPNTEAFF. Supplemented by reference TRBV29-1 and TRBJ1-1, the full variable domain reads SAVISQKPSRDICQRGTSLTIQCQVDSQVTMMFWYRQQPGQSLTLIATANQGSEATYESGFVIDKFPISRPNLTFSTLTVSNMSPEDSSIYLCSGKTEINPNTEAFFGQGTRLTVV.

This clone was counted a few times. This chain links TRBV5-4 with TRBJ2-7, with no clear D. CDR3 length equals 12 residues. V was trimmed by 1 base and J by 2 bases, leaving 4 bases between them. Germline CDR1 and CDR2: SGHNT and YYREEE (reference sequence). CDR3: CASSLNTYEQYF. The DNA of the CDR3 is TGTGCCAGCAGCTTGAATACCTACGAGCAGTACTTC.

The CDR3 bases are TGTGCCAGCAGCGTAGAAGGGGGAGGGGAGACCCAGTACTTC. It codes for CASSVEGGGETQYF. V and J are TRBV9 and TRBJ2-5; possible D gene TRBD2, 7 bases. The length of the CDR3 is 14 residues. Germline V CDR1 and CDR2: SGDLS, YYNGEE. V lost 0 bases and J 5 bases, leaving 11 bases between the germline ends.

This chain joins TRBV6-5 and TRBJ2-1, with 9 bases matching TRBD1. Germline CDR1 and CDR2: MNHEY and SVGAGI. This CDR3 comprises 15 residues. The V gene end was trimmed by 2 bases and the J gene end by 2 bases; junction bases not matched to a gene: 1. As DNA, the CDR3 is TGTGCCAGCAGTTACGACAGGGGGGCCTACAATGAGCAGTTCTTC. Translated: CASSYDRGAYNEQFF.

The chain carries TRBV9 and TRBJ2-1; TRBD2 matches at 7 bases. Germline CDR1 SGDLS, CDR2 YYNGEE. The CDR3 has 18 residues. V dropped 0 bases and J dropped 2; count of bases not matched to a gene: 11. Here the CDR3 reads CASSVAKEWEGPYNEQFF. The CDR3 bases are TGTGCCAGCAGCGTAGCTAAGGAGTGGGAGGGCCCCTACAATGAGCAGTTCTTC.

V gene TRBV19 combines with J gene TRBJ2-7, with a tentative D call TRBD2 (5 bases). CDR3 length: 15 amino acids. Germline assignment: CDR1 LNHDA and CDR2 SQIVND (reference sequence). V was clipped by 3 bases and J by 0 bases, with 12 bases between them. The CDR3 is CASSIVSASSYEQYF. The CDR3 DNA follows: TGTGCCAGTAGTATTGTTAGCGCAAGCTCCTACGAGCAGTACTTC.

The chain couples TRBV28 to TRBJ2-7; D remains unclear. CDR3 size: 13 residues. The germline gives CDR1 MDHEN, CDR2 SYDVKM. Trimming took 2 bases from V and 4 from J, leaving 9 bases between them. CDR3: CASSLPGVYEQYF. The CDR3, as DNA: TGTGCCAGCAGTTTACCAGGCGTGTACGAGCAGTACTTC.

The chain links TRBV11-2 to TRBJ2-1, with D maybe TRBD1 (6 bases). The V gene's germline CDR1 is SGHAT and CDR2 FQNNGV. The V end was cut by 5 bases, the J end by 5 bases, with 10 bases between. This CDR3 is 13 amino acids long. The CDR3 loop reads CASSPDRNNEQFF. The CDR3 DNA sequence: TGTGCCAGCAGCCCAGACAGGAACAATGAGCAGTTCTTC.

V is TRBV25-1 and J is TRBJ2-4; TRBD2 agrees at 8 bases. The CDR3 is 16 amino acids. V was clipped by 4 bases and J by 1 base; unmatched bases: 6. CDR1 is MGHDK and CDR2 is SYGVNS in the germline V gene. This CDR3 is CASSVAGTRAKNIQYF. In DNA form, the CDR3 reads TGTGCCAGCAGTGTAGCGGGGACACGGGCCAAAAACATTCAGTACTTC.

The chain links TRBV6-5 to TRBJ2-1; D not certain. Germline V gene lookup returns CDR1 MNHEY and CDR2 SVGAGI. V was pared by 5 bases and J by 3 bases, with 14 bases between. This CDR3 spans 15 amino acids. The CDR3 loop is CASSQYRSYYNEQFF. CDR3 DNA sequence: TGTGCCAGCAGTCAATACAGAAGCTACTACAATGAGCAGTTCTTC.

The sample holds one count of this clone. This chain uses TRBV2 with TRBJ2-2; D is perhaps TRBD2 (5 bases). In germline, CDR1 is SNHLY, CDR2 FYNNEI. The germline V and J ends were trimmed by 7 bases and 1 base, with 13 bases remaining between them. The CDR3 contains 15 residues. In DNA form, the CDR3 reads TGTGCCAGCAAGTGGCGAAGCGGGAACACCGGGGAGCTGTTTTTT. This gives the protein CASKWRSGNTGELFF.

This rearrangement joins TRBV5-6 to TRBJ2-2; 14 bases match TRBD2. V lost 3 bases, J lost 5 bases, and 9 bases stayed unmatched. This CDR3 spans 18 amino acids. Germline CDR1 reads SGHDT; CDR2 reads YYEEEE. CDR3 DNA: TGTGCCAGCAGCTGGGGACTAGCGGGAGAGACGGGAACCGGGGAGCTGTTTTTT. It yields the protein CASSWGLAGETGTGELFF.

V usage is TRBV9 and J usage is TRBJ1-3; 9 bases are a match to TRBD1. Germline values: CDR1 SGDLS, CDR2 YYNGEE. The CDR3 sequence is 17 residues long. V was pared by 0 bases and J by 0 bases, with 4 bases of the junction left unmatched. The CDR3 coding sequence is TGTGCCAGCAGCGTAGACGGACAGGGGACCTCTGGAAACACCATATATTTT. Amino acid sequence: CASSVDGQGTSGNTIYF.

This chain joins TRBV4-1 and TRBJ2-1; D ambiguous. Germline CDR1 reads MGHRA; CDR2 reads YSYEKL. Trimming took off 0 bases at V and 1 base at J, with 7 bases between the two ends. The CDR3 contains 15 residues. In nucleotides, the CDR3 is TGCGCCAGCAGCCAAGAGGGCGCTTCCTACAATGAGCAGTTCTTC. It codes for CASSQEGASYNEQFF.

V and J are TRBV25-1 and TRBJ2-7, with 7 bases aligning to TRBD2. Germline CDR1 and CDR2: MGHDK and SYGVNS. The CDR3 contains 15 residues. The J segment lost 3 bases and the V segment lost 2 bases, leaving 7 bases of the junction unmatched. The CDR3 here is CASSEGRELGYEQYF. CDR3 coding DNA: TGTGCCAGCAGTGAAGGGCGGGAGCTAGGCTACGAGCAGTACTTC.

The chain couples TRBV28 to TRBJ2-2, with 8 nucleotides matching TRBD2. Per the germline V gene, CDR1 is MDHEN and CDR2 is SYDVKM. V lost 1 base to trimming and J lost 0 bases; unmatched junction nucleotides: 10. This CDR3 spans 19 amino acids. The CDR3 spells CASSLSGGLSGTNTGELFF. CDR3 sequence (DNA): TGTGCCAGCAGTTTATCGGGGGGGCTGAGCGGGACGAACACCGGGGAGCTGTTTTTT.

The V call is TRBV18, the J call TRBJ2-7; 8 nucleotides align to TRBD1. Per the germline V gene, CDR1 is KGHSH and CDR2 is LQKENI. V lost 1 base and J lost 0; bases outside the gene matches: 2. The CDR3 has 15 amino acids. The CDR3 reads CASSPRTGSSYEQYF. CDR3 sequence (DNA): TGTGCCAGCTCACCACGGACAGGGAGCTCCTACGAGCAGTACTTC.

The rearrangement joins TRBV27 to TRBJ2-3, with 7 bases fitting TRBD2. Germline V gene sequence: CDR1 MNHEY, CDR2 SMNVEV (reference sequence). V shed 4 bases, J shed 1 base, and the junction held 14 bases outside the gene matches. The CDR3 extends over 18 amino acids. The CDR3 coding sequence is TGTGCCAGCAGTTCCCCCCTTACAAGGGCGGGAGGCACAGATACGCAGTATTTT. Translated, it gives CASSSPLTRAGGTDTQYF.

The rearrangement uses TRBV19 and TRBJ1-2; no reliable D call. The CDR3 runs 14 residues. The germline V gene encodes CDR1 LNHDA and CDR2 SQIVND (reference sequence). The ends were cut back, 5 bases at V and 0 bases at J, with 10 bases in the middle. CDR3 nucleotides: TGTGCCAGTAGTCCCCAGACTACTAACTATGGCTACACCTTC. It specifies CASSPQTTNYGYTF.

The table lists this clone with a count of one. The rearrangement joins TRBV18 to TRBJ2-1; D remains unclear. Germline values: CDR1 KGHSH, CDR2 LQKENI. Deletions cut 1 base from V and 3 bases from J, with 10 bases between. The CDR3 runs to 15 residues. CDR3 DNA sequence: TGTGCCAGCTCACCACGTACAACAGACTACAATGAGCAGTTCTTC. Protein: CASSPRTTDYNEQFF.

The genes are TRBV30 and TRBJ2-1; D remains unclear. Germline CDR1 GTSNPN, CDR2 SVGIG (reference sequence). The CDR3 is made up of 15 amino acids. Trimming took 1 base from V and 0 from J, leaving 10 bases between them. DNA for the CDR3: TGTGCCTGGAGTGGGAGCCGGAGCTCCTACAATGAGCAGTTCTTC. The encoded protein is CAWSGSRSSYNEQFF. The complete variable domain, with remaining parts taken from reference TRBV30 and TRBJ2-1, reads SQTIHQWPATLVQPVGSPLSLECTVEGTSNPNLYWYRQAAGRGLQLLFYSVGIGQISSEVPQNLSASRPQDRQFILSSKKLLLSDSGFYLCAWSGSRSSYNEQFFGPGTRLTVL.

This rearrangement joins TRBV9 to TRBJ2-5; D ambiguous. V was cut by 6 bases and J by 5 bases, with 11 bases left in between. This CDR3 has 12 residues. The germline V gene has CDR1 SGDLS and CDR2 YYNGEE. CDR3 nucleotides: TGTGCCAGCATGACGAGGATGGAGACCCAGTACTTC. It encodes CASMTRMETQYF.

In this sample, this clone turned up a few times. The chain carries TRBV30 and TRBJ2-2; 14 bases are a match to TRBD2. V lost 2 bases, J lost 0 bases, and 8 bases stayed unmatched. The CDR3 is 19 residues long. Germline CDR1 GTSNPN, CDR2 SVGIG (reference sequence). The CDR3 DNA reads as TGTGCCTGGAGTTTTCCCGGGACTAGCGGGGGATCGAACACCGGGGAGCTGTTTTTT. Amino acids: CAWSFPGTSGGSNTGELFF.

This clone appeared a single time. V gene TRBV30 combines with J gene TRBJ2-3, with D uncertain. There are 12 residues in the CDR3. CDR1 is GTSNPN, CDR2 SVGIG, per germline (reference sequence). The V gene lost 0 bases and the J gene lost 6 bases, with 7 bases spanning the gap. The CDR3 reads CAWSVLGDTQYF. CDR3 sequence (DNA): TGTGCCTGGAGTGTACTCGGGGATACGCAGTATTTT.